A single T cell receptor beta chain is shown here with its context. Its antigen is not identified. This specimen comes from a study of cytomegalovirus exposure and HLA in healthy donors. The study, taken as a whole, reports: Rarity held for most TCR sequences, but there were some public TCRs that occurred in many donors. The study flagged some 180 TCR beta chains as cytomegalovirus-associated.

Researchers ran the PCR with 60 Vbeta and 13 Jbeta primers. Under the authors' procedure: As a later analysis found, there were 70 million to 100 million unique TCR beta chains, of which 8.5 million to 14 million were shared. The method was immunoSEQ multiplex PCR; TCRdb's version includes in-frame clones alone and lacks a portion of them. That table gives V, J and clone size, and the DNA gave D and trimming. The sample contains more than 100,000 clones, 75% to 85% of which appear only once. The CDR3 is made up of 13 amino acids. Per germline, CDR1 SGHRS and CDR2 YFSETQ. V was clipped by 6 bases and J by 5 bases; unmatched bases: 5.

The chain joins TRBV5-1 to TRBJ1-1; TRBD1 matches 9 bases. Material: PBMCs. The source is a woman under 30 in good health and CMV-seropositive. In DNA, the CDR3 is TGCGCCAGCATTGGACAGGGGAAGACTGAAGCTTTCTTT. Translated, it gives CASIGQGKTEAFF.